These 15 T cell receptor beta chains were sequenced from one sample in a study of cytomegalovirus exposure and HLA in healthy donors. Repertoires were generated with immunoSEQ multiplex PCR, while TCRdb's copy carries only in-frame clones and drops some. Here the sample spans 230,000 or so clones, almost 90% being singletons. Sequencing input: PBMCs. The receptors stem from a woman aged 18-29 years in good health and CMV-seronegative.

The chain carries TRBV7-3 and TRBJ2-7; weak D call: TRBD1 (6 bases). Germline CDR1 is SGHTA and CDR2 is FQGTGA. This CDR3 contains 16 residues. V lost 0 bases and J 2 bases, leaving 14 bases between the germline ends. The chain's CDR3 is CASSLTPARGTYEQYF. The CDR3 DNA is TGTGCCAGCAGCTTAACTCCCGCCAGGGGCACCTACGAGCAGTACTTC.

J is TRBJ1-3 and V is TRBV28; D gene uncertain. The CDR3 loop spans 15 amino acids. In germline, CDR1 is MDHEN, CDR2 SYDVKM. V was trimmed by 3 bases and J by 2 bases, leaving 11 bases between them. In DNA, the CDR3 is TGTGCCAGCAGTTTGGGCCAGGCCCCTGGAAACACCATATATTTT. It specifies CASSLGQAPGNTIYF.

This clone came up once. J is TRBJ2-1 and V is TRBV6-6; 8 nucleotides line up with TRBD2. The length of the CDR3 is 16 residues. V was pared by 0 bases and J by 5 bases, with 6 bases of the junction left unmatched. Germline CDR1 reads MNHNY; CDR2 reads SVGAGI (reference sequence). This chain's CDR3 is CASSYSGTGGDNEQFF. In DNA form, the CDR3 reads TGTGCCAGCAGTTACTCCGGGACGGGAGGGGACAATGAGCAGTTCTTC.

The chain carries TRBV7-6 and TRBJ1-1, with D unclear. The CDR3 totals 14 residues. The germline V gene encodes CDR1 SGHVS and CDR2 FNYEAQ. V was pared by 1 base and J by 1 base, with 7 bases between. CDR3 protein: CASSLGRENTEAFF. The CDR3 DNA reads as TGTGCCAGCAGCTTAGGTCGGGAGAACACTGAAGCTTTCTTT. Full variable domain (remainder filled in from reference TRBV7-6 and TRBJ1-1): GAGVSQSPRYKVTKRGQDVALRCDPISGHVSLYWYRQALGQGPEFLTYFNYEAQQDKSGLPNDRFSAERPEGSISTLTIQRTEQRDSAMYRCASSLGRENTEAFFGQGTRLTVV.

DNA of the CDR3: TGTGCCAGCAGCTTAGGTAGCGCGGGTGAGCAGTTCTTC. It codes for CASSLGSAGEQFF. The rearrangement links TRBV11-2 to TRBJ2-1; possible D gene TRBD2, 5 bases. Trimming removed 1 base from V and 9 bases from J, with 10 bases in between. From germline, CDR1 is SGHAT and CDR2 FQNNGV. There are 13 residues in the CDR3.

This chain links TRBV6-5 with TRBJ1-3; tentatively, D is TRBD1 (5 bases). This CDR3 has 15 residues. Trimming took off 2 bases at V and 0 bases at J, with 8 bases between the two ends. From germline, CDR1 is MNHEY and CDR2 SVGAGI. The CDR3 DNA reads TGTGCCAGCAGTTACAAGGGGTACTCTGGAAACACCATATATTTT. As protein: CASSYKGYSGNTIYF.

V gene TRBV19 combines with J gene TRBJ1-2; tentative D call: TRBD1 (6 bases). The CDR3 contains 16 residues. Germline assignment: CDR1 LNHDA and CDR2 SQIVND (reference sequence). The V gene lost 5 bases and the J gene lost 2 bases, with 18 bases spanning the gap. The CDR3 DNA reads as TGTGCCAGTAGTCCCCTTCCGGGGGGCCCGAACTATGGCTACACCTTC. This encodes CASSPLPGGPNYGYTF. The variable domain in full, with the rest retrieved from reference TRBV19 and TRBJ1-2, is DGGITQSPKYLFRKEGQNVTLSCEQNLNHDAMYWYRQDPGQGLRLIYYSQIVNDFQKGDIAEGYSVSREKKESFPLTVTSAQKNPTAFYLCASSPLPGGPNYGYTFGSGTRLTVV.

This sequence joins TRBV11-1 and TRBJ2-7; 7 bases are shared with TRBD2. Germline V gene lookup returns CDR1 SGHAT and CDR2 FQDESV (reference sequence). This CDR3 comprises 14 residues. J lost 0 bases, V lost 1 base, and 0 bases had no gene match. CDR3: CASSLGGGSYEQYF. In nucleotides, the CDR3 is TGTGCCAGCAGCTTAGGCGGGGGCTCCTACGAGCAGTACTTC.

The chain employs TRBV7-8 and TRBJ2-7; 9 bases match TRBD2. CDR3 length: 16 residues. CDR1 is SGHVS and CDR2 is FQNEAQ in the germline V gene. The V gene end was trimmed by 5 bases and the J gene end by 4 bases; junction bases not matched to a gene: 12. The CDR3 coding sequence is TGTGCCAGCAGCCCAAACGGACCGGGACTAGCTTACGAGCAGTACTTC. Translating it yields CASSPNGPGLAYEQYF.

A word on this clone: Relative to the germline gene, one junction end is altered; a read error may explain this. The rearrangement links TRBV30 to TRBJ2-2; TRBD2 agrees at 7 bases. Germline CDR1 reads GTSNPN; CDR2 reads SVGIG (reference sequence). The CDR3 length is 16 residues. The CDR3 DNA is TGTGCTTGGAGTGTAGATAGGACTAGGAACACCGGGGAGCTGTTTTTT. Its protein is CAWSVDRTRNTGELFF.

The CDR3 here is CASRPTWDSNGYTF. CDR3 DNA: TGTGCCAGCAGACCGACGTGGGACAGCAACGGCTACACCTTC. The chain joins TRBV27 to TRBJ1-2, with 7 bases fitting TRBD1. The germline V gene has CDR1 MNHEY and CDR2 SMNVEV (reference sequence). The length of the CDR3 is 14 residues. J was trimmed by 8 bases and V by 6 bases; bases with no gene match: 12.

This clone was detected once. The chain uses TRBV7-9 and TRBJ1-2, with 8 bases fitting TRBD1. CDR1 is SEHNR, CDR2 FQNEAQ, per germline (reference sequence). The CDR3 is made up of 14 amino acids. Trimming removed 5 bases from V and 5 bases from J; junction bases left unmatched: 7. Here the CDR3 DNA reads TGTGCCAGCAGCCCTAGGACAGGGCAATATGGCTACACCTTC. It specifies CASSPRTGQYGYTF.

This clone has a handful of counts. The V and J genes are TRBV9 and TRBJ1-1; TRBD1 matches 10 bases. Germline V gene data show CDR1 as SGDLS and CDR2 as YYNGEE. The CDR3 consists of 14 residues. The J segment lost 5 bases and the V segment lost 2 bases, leaving 3 bases of the junction unmatched. CDR3 amino acids: CASSVSGQGTEAFF. In DNA, the CDR3 is TGTGCCAGCAGCGTCTCGGGACAGGGGACTGAAGCTTTCTTT.

The chain recombines TRBV20-1 with TRBJ2-3, with unresolved D. Between the trimmed V and J ends, which lost 6 bases and 7 bases, there was a span of 8 bases. This CDR3 contains 10 residues. Germline V gene data show CDR1 as DFQATT and CDR2 as SNEGSKA (reference sequence). CDR3 sequence (DNA): TGCAGTGCAGCGACCCATACGCAGTATTTT. Protein sequence: CSAATHTQYF.

V gene TRBV15 combines with J gene TRBJ2-3, with D possibly matching TRBD1 (6 bases). V was cut by 3 bases and J by 0 bases, with 10 bases left in between. Germline lookup yields CDR1 LNHNV and CDR2 YYDKDF (reference sequence). This CDR3 has 15 amino acids. The DNA of the CDR3 is TGTGCCACCAGCAGGGTGGACAGAAGCACAGATACGCAGTATTTT. This sequence encodes CATSRVDRSTDTQYF.